In its sample, the clone carrying this T cell receptor beta chain was seen once. Trimming cost V 3 bases and J 7 bases; bases outside gene matches: 16. Germline V CDR1 and CDR2: SGHRS, YFSETQ. The CDR3 loop spans 16 amino acids. The Seattle patients joined while their infection was active and were tracked longitudinally afterward. Original handling: Using reference gene primer amplification, nucleated cell counts were estimated. Assay used: immunoSEQ multiplex PCR; TCRdb lists only in-frame clones, some missing. D and trimming were read from the DNA, whereas the V and J calls and clone size are those reported in that table. The data hold about 71,000 clones, with 83% observed a single time. The data stem from a study of blood T cell repertoires in COVID-19. Looking at the study overall: PBMCs, B-cell-depleted T cells, or T cells were the source of the cDNA or gDNA that made up the material.

This TCR was recovered from a man aged 25-40 years with COVID-19, enrolled during active disease. The chain joins TRBV5-1 to TRBJ2-7, with 7 bases fitting TRBD2. Sequencing was carried out using peripheral blood. Here the CDR3 DNA reads TGCGCCAGCAGCTGGAATGGCGCAAGCGGGGTGGGAGAGCAGTACTTC. Translation: CASSWNGASGVGEQYF.